This T cell receptor (beta chain) derives from a study of blood T cell repertoires in COVID-19. At the level of the study: T cells, B-cell-depleted T cells, or PBMCs supplied cDNA or gDNA.

Generated by immunoSEQ multiplex PCR, the TCRdb table keeps only in-frame clones and is missing some. Found here are 52,000 or so clones, approximately 82% of them singletons; the top ten hold about 14%. From germline, CDR1 is KGHSH and CDR2 LQKENI. Trimming removed 3 bases from V and 3 bases from J, with 6 bases in between. The CDR3 length is 13 residues. The clonotype was recovered from a human donor in a cohort sampled during active COVID-19. The sample taken for sequencing was peripheral blood. The rearrangement joins TRBV18 to TRBJ2-1; D is possibly TRBD1 (5 bases). The CDR3: CASSPDSYNEQFF. CDR3 coding DNA: TGTGCCAGCTCACCCGACAGCTACAATGAGCAGTTCTTC.